Listed here are 14 T cell receptor beta chains from one sample, sequenced in a study of cytomegalovirus exposure and HLA in healthy donors. PCR used 60 Vbeta primers and 13 Jbeta primers. Here immunoSEQ multiplex PCR was the method, and the copy in TCRdb shows in-frame clones only, minus some. The table records about 160,000 clones, approximately 75% of them present only once. What was sequenced was PBMCs. The receptor set was obtained from a woman aged 18-29 years in good health and CMV-seronegative.

The chain couples TRBV27 to TRBJ2-3, with TRBD1 matching 8 bases. The CDR3 totals 13 residues. CDR1 is MNHEY and CDR2 is SMNVEV in the germline V gene (reference sequence). V was pared by 9 bases and J by 2 bases, with 4 bases of the junction left unmatched. CDR3 bases: TGTGCCAGTCACAGGGGGTTCACAGATACGCAGTATTTT. It yields the protein CASHRGFTDTQYF.

J is TRBJ1-1 and V is TRBV6-5, with D uncertain. The germline V gene encodes CDR1 MNHEY and CDR2 SVGAGI. There are 14 residues in the CDR3. V gave up 6 bases and J gave up 2 bases, with 13 bases separating them. In DNA form, the CDR3 reads TGTGCCAGCAGAAAACTAAGTTCTAACACTGAAGCTTTCTTT. This translates into CASRKLSSNTEAFF.

The gene calls are TRBV29-1 and TRBJ1-1; 7 nucleotides align to TRBD1. V lost 7 bases to trimming and J lost 1 base; unmatched junction nucleotides: 9. Germline values: CDR1 SQVTM, CDR2 ANQGSEA. This CDR3 contains 14 residues. CDR3 loop: CSARGRQGNTEAFF. DNA of the CDR3: TGCAGCGCCCGGGGCCGACAGGGGAACACTGAAGCTTTCTTT.

In DNA, the CDR3 is TGTGCCAGCAGTGACCGGGTAAACACCGGGGAGCTGTTTTTT. It translates to CASSDRVNTGELFF. The rearrangement uses TRBV2 and TRBJ2-2, with D hard to call. This CDR3 contains 14 residues. The ends were cut back, 3 bases at V and 2 bases at J, with 7 bases in the middle. The V gene's germline CDR1 is SNHLY and CDR2 FYNNEI.

There are a few counts of this clone. This chain uses TRBV7-8 with TRBJ2-5, with D maybe TRBD1 (6 bases). The CDR3 is 13 residues long. CDR1 and CDR2 from the germline V gene are SGHVS and FQNEAQ. V lost 5 bases to trimming and J lost 11 bases, with 18 bases between them. CDR3 sequence reads: CASSPGQGWEQYF. In nucleotides, the CDR3 is TGTGCCAGCAGCCCGGGGCAGGGGTGGGAGCAGTACTTC.

The V gene is TRBV5-1, the J gene TRBJ2-7, with 8 positions matching TRBD2. After removal of 4 bases from V and 3 bases from J, the junction contained 12 bases not matched to a gene. Germline V lookup: CDR1 SGHRS, CDR2 YFSETQ. The CDR3 spans 16 residues. DNA for the CDR3: TGCGCCAGCAGCCGAACGTCGGGGGGGACTCTCTACGAGCAGTACTTC. Translating it yields CASSRTSGGTLYEQYF. Based on the CDR3 plus reference TRBV5-1 and TRBJ2-7, the full variable domain is KAGVTQTPRYLIKTRGQQVTLSCSPISGHRSVSWYQQTPGQGLQFLFEYFSETQRNKGNFPGRFSGRQFSNSRSEMNVSTLELGDSALYLCASSRTSGGTLYEQYFGPGTRLTVT.

Only one count was recorded for this clone. The CDR3 bases are TGTGCCAGCAGTTACTCGGGGGGGCTTGAGCAGTTCTTC. The encoded protein is CASSYSGGLEQFF. This chain links TRBV6-5 with TRBJ2-1; tentatively, D is TRBD2 (7 bases). The ends were cut back, 0 bases at V and 9 bases at J, with 9 bases in the middle. Germline V gives CDR1 MNHEY, CDR2 SVGAGI. The CDR3 loop spans 13 amino acids.

This clone came up once. V is TRBV7-9 and J is TRBJ2-2; possible D gene TRBD1, 6 bases. CDR1 is SEHNR and CDR2 is FQNEAQ in the germline V gene (reference sequence). CDR3 length equals 15 residues. Trimming stripped 5 bases from V and 4 bases from J, with 14 bases between. This chain's CDR3 is CASSPGQPFTGELFF. The DNA for the CDR3 is TGTGCCAGCAGCCCGGGACAACCTTTCACCGGGGAGCTGTTTTTT. The full variable domain, its missing parts supplied by reference TRBV7-9 and TRBJ2-2, is DTGVSQNPRHKITKRGQNVTFRCDPISEHNRLYWYRQTLGQGPEFLTYFQNEAQLEKSRLLSDRFSAERPKGSFSTLEIQRTEQGDSAMYLCASSPGQPFTGELFFGEGSRLTVL.

In the case of this clone: Other nucleotide sequences in the sample specify the same CDR3. The chain has TRBV18 and TRBJ2-1; 13 nucleotides agree with TRBD2. CDR1 KGHSH and CDR2 LQKENI come from the germline V gene. V trimming: 6 bases; J trimming: 4 bases; junction bases outside the gene matches: 3. The CDR3 has 15 residues. CDR3 region: CASSQLAGGYNEQFF. The DNA of the CDR3 is TGTGCCAGCTCTCAACTAGCGGGAGGGTACAATGAGCAGTTCTTC.

The chain has TRBV28 and TRBJ1-2; a possible D gene is TRBD1 (5 bases). Germline loops: CDR1 MDHEN, CDR2 SYDVKM. The CDR3 has 12 residues. The V and J ends lost 6 bases and 6 bases respectively, with 11 bases between them. The CDR3, as DNA: TGTGCCAGCAGGGACATAACCCATGGCTACACCTTC. Encoded protein: CASRDITHGYTF.

The V call is TRBV6-1, the J call TRBJ1-1, with 7 bases lining up with TRBD1. The length of the CDR3 is 13 residues. The J segment lost 4 bases and the V segment lost 8 bases, leaving 7 bases of the junction unmatched. Germline V lookup: CDR1 MNHNS, CDR2 SASEGT. The CDR3 DNA follows: TGTGCCAGCGGCTACAGGGGTGGCACTGAAGCTTTCTTT. Translating gives CASGYRGGTEAFF.

This clone was detected a few times. The rearrangement joins TRBV11-2 to TRBJ1-1; 9 bases fit TRBD1. J lost 1 base, V lost 5 bases, and 8 bases had no gene match. The CDR3 consists of 16 residues. The germline CDR1 and CDR2 sequences are SGHAT and FQNNGV. Here the CDR3 reads CASSTGQGLGNTEAFF. The CDR3 bases are TGTGCCAGCAGCACCGGACAGGGGTTAGGGAACACTGAAGCTTTCTTT. Combining the CDR3 with reference TRBV11-2 and TRBJ1-1 gives the whole variable domain EAGVAQSPRYKIIEKRQSVAFWCNPISGHATLYWYQQILGQGPKLLIQFQNNGVVDDSQLPKDRFSAERLKGVDSTLKIQPAKLEDSAVYLCASSTGQGLGNTEAFFGQGTRLTVV.

V and J are TRBV9 and TRBJ2-3, with D possibly TRBD2 on 5 matching bases. Germline CDR1 and CDR2: SGDLS and YYNGEE. Trimming removed 1 base from V and 0 bases from J, with 9 bases in between. This CDR3 contains 15 residues. The CDR3 reads CASSVNTGSTDTQYF. CDR3 DNA: TGTGCCAGCAGCGTAAATACGGGGAGCACAGATACGCAGTATTTT.

This chain joins TRBV7-9 and TRBJ2-7, with unresolved D. Trimming took off 2 bases at V and 3 bases at J, with 8 bases between the two ends. CDR1 is SEHNR and CDR2 is FQNEAQ in the germline V gene (reference sequence). CDR3 length: 13 residues. CDR3 in amino acids: CASSLNAVYEQYF. The CDR3 region has the DNA TGTGCCAGCAGCTTAAACGCAGTCTACGAGCAGTACTTC.